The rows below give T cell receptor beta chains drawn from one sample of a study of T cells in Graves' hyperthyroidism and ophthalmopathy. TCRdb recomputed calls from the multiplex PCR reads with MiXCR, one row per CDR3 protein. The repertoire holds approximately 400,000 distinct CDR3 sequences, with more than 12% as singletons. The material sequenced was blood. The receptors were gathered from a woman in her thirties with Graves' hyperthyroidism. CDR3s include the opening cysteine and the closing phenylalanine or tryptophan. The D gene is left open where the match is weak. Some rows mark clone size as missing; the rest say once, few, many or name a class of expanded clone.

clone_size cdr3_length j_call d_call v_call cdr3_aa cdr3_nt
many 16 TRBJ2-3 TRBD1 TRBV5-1 CASSSLRQGGTDTQYF TGCGCCAGCAGTTCCCTACGACAGGGCGGGACAGATACGCAGTATTTT
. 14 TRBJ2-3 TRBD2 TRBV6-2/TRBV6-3 CASSYWTSTDTQYF TGTGCCAGCAGTTATTGGACTAGTACAGATACGCAGTATTTT
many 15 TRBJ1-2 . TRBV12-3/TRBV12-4 CASSAWTELNYGYTF TGTGCCAGCAGTGCCTGGACAGAACTTAACTATGGCTACACCTTC
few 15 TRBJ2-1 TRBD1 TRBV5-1 CASRYGTGSYNEQFF TGCGCCAGCAGATACGGGACAGGGTCTTACAATGAGCAGTTCTTC
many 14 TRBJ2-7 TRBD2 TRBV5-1 CASSLTSGPYEQYF TGTGCCAGCAGCTTGACTAGCGGACCCTACGAGCAGTACTTC
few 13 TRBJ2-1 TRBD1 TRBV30 CAWNQGAYNEQFF TGTGCCTGGAACCAGGGGGCATACAATGAGCAGTTCTTC
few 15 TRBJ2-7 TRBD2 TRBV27 CASSLLAGGVYEQYF TGTGCCAGCAGTTTACTAGCGGGAGGCGTCTACGAGCAGTACTTC
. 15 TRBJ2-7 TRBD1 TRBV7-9 CASSPRTGPPYGQYF TGTGCCAGCAGCCCCCGGACAGGGCCCCCCTACGGGCAGTACTTC
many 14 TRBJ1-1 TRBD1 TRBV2 CASSVDRDPPEAFF TGTGCCAGCAGTGTAGACAGGGACCCCCCGGAAGCTTTCTTT
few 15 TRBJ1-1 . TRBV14 CASSHPRGIISEAFF TGTGCCAGCAGCCACCCGCGGGGTATCATCTCTGAAGCTTTCTTT
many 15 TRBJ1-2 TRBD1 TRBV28 CASKLGTGPARGYTF TGTGCCAGCAAACTGGGGACAGGGCCCGCCCGGGGCTACACCTTC
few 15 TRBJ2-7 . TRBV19 CASSIRGGTGYEQYF TGTGCCAGTAGTATCCGAGGCGGGACCGGGTACGAGCAGTACTTC
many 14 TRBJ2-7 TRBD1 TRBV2 CASSEVQGAAEQYF TGTGCCAGCAGTGAAGTCCAGGGGGCAGCCGAGCAGTACTTC
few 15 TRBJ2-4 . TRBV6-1 CASRPLPLAKNIQYF TGTGCCAGCAGACCTCTACCACTAGCCAAAAACATTCAGTACTTC
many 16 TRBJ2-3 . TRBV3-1 CASSPYGTNPTDTQYF TGTGCCAGCAGCCCATACGGGACGAATCCCACAGATACGCAGTATTTT
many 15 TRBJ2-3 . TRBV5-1 CASSPGGVEADTQYF TGCGCCAGCAGCCCCGGGGGAGTTGAGGCAGATACGCAGTATTTT
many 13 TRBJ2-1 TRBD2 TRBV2 CASILAGYDEQFF TGTGCCAGCATTCTAGCGGGATACGATGAGCAGTTCTTC
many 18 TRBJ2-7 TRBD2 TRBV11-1 CASSGPGLAGGDAYEQYF TGTGCCAGCAGCGGACCGGGACTAGCGGGAGGGGATGCCTACGAGCAGTACTTC
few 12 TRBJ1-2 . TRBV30 CAWSGLRGGYTF TGTGCCTGGAGTGGCCTGCGGGGAGGCTACACCTTC
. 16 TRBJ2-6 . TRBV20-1 CSATSFRGSGANVLTF TGCAGTGCGACGAGTTTCAGGGGTTCTGGGGCCAACGTCCTGACTTTC
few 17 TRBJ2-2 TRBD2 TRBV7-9 CASSPRLAGGRTGELFF TGTGCCAGCAGCCCAAGACTAGCGGGAGGGCGGACCGGGGAGCTGTTTTTT
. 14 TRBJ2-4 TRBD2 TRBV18 CASSPGGAKNIQYF TGTGCCAGCTCACCGGGGGGGGCCAAAAACATTCAGTACTTC
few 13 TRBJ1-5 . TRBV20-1 CATRGVYNQPQHF TGCGCAACTCGGGGGGTTTACAATCAGCCCCAGCATTTT
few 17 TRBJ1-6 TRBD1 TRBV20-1 CSARDLDRSSYNSPLHF TGCAGTGCTAGAGATCTGGACAGGAGCTCCTATAATTCACCCCTCCACTTT
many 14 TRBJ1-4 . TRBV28 CASSLGGAQEKLFF TGTGCCAGCAGTTTAGGGGGGGCGCAGGAAAAACTGTTTTTT
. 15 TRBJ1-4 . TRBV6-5 CASSSLTGLGEKLFF TGTGCCAGCAGTTCCTTGACAGGTCTAGGTGAAAAACTGTTTTTT
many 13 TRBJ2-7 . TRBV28 CAIPGRSSYEQYF TGTGCCATTCCGGGAAGGAGCTCCTACGAGCAGTACTTC
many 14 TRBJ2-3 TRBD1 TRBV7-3 CASSLRQGADTQYF TGTGCCAGCAGCTTACGTCAGGGGGCAGATACGCAGTATTTT
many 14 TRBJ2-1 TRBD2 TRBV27 CASSRQREYNEQFF TGTGCCAGCAGCAGGCAGCGGGAGTACAATGAGCAGTTCTTC
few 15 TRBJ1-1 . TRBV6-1 CASSTLGTGNTEAFF TGTGCCAGCAGCACACTCGGGACGGGGAACACTGAAGCTTTCTTT
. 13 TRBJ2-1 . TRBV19 CASNRDPYNEQFF TGTGCCAGTAACCGGGACCCCTACAATGAGCAGTTCTTC
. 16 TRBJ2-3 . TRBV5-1 CASSLGYSTNTDTQYF TGCGCCAGCAGCTTGGGGTATTCTACAAACACAGATACGCAGTATTTT
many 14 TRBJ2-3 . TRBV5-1 CASSLSLGTDTQYF TGCGCCAGCAGCTTGAGTCTAGGCACAGATACGCAGTATTTT
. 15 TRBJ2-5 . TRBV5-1 CASSLGSTDQETQYF TGCGCCAGCAGCTTGGGATCGACAGACCAAGAGACCCAGTACTTC
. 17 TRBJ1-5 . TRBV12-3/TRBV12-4 CASSSLGGGDSNQPQHF TGTGCCAGCAGTTCTTTGGGGGGGGGGGATAGCAATCAGCCCCAGCATTTT